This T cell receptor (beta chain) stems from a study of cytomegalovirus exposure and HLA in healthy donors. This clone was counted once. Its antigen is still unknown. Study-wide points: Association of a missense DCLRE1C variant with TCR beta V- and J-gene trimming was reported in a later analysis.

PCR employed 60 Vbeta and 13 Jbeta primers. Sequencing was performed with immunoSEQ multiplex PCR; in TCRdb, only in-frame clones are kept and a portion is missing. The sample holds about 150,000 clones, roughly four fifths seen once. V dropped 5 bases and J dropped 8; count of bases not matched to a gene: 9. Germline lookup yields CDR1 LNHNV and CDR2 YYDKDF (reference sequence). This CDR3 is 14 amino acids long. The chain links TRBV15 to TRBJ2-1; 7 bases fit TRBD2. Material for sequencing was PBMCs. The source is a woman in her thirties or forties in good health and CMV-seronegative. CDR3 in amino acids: CATSGGGVYDEQFF. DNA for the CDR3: TGTGCCACCAGCGGGGGAGGGGTTTACGATGAGCAGTTCTTC. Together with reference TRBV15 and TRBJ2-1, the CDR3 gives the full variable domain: DAMVIQNPRYQVTQFGKPVTLSCSQTLNHNVMYWYQQKSSQAPKLLFHYYDKDFNNEADTPDNFQSRRPNTSFCFLDIRSPGLGDTAMYLCATSGGGVYDEQFFGPGTRLTVL.